A single T cell receptor (beta chain) is shown here with its context. What it binds is unknown. Every single patient, without exception, relapsed after autologous stem cell transplantation, and brentuximab vedotin exposure varied. Best overall response was complete response, partial response or progressive disease in these relapsed/refractory classical Hodgkin lymphoma patients. This record belongs to a study of PD-1 blockade in classical Hodgkin lymphoma. The overall study: The nivolumab dose that patients received was 3 mg/kg, given intravenously every 2 weeks. Study-wide points: Only CD4+ TCR diversity, not CD8+, had risen significantly by C4D1.

The repertoire was sequenced with immunoSEQ multiplex PCR; TCRdb's copy has only in-frame clones and lacks some. The sample yields 70,000 or so clones, about 64% seen once. Trimming cost V 3 bases and J 0 bases, with 12 bases left between them. This CDR3 spans 16 amino acids. Germline CDR1 MNHNS, CDR2 SASEGT. This chain connects TRBV6-1 to TRBJ2-1; D gene uncertain. This receptor was identified in a human donor with classical Hodgkin lymphoma. Sequenced here: peripheral blood mononuclear cells (PBMCs), sampled before the second cycle of nivolumab. The DNA for the CDR3 is TGTGCCAGCAGTGAGGGAACGGCGGTCTCCTACAATGAGCAGTTCTTC. Its translation: CASSEGTAVSYNEQFF.